A selection of T cell receptor beta chains follows, all from one sample in a study of CD8 T cells in Susac syndrome. TCRdb ran MiXCR on the immunoSEQ multiplex PCR reads and lists one entry per CDR3 protein. The sample yields approximately 150,000 distinct CDR3 sequences, 93% seen once. Sequencing was performed on CD4+ T cells from PBMCs. These receptors were collected from a human donor in good health. Both conserved end residues are part of each CDR3. A D gene is named only where the DNA matches it firmly. The size field is filled for only some rows; it gives once, few, many or a size class.

j_call | v_call | cdr3_length | clone_size | d_call | cdr3_aa | cdr3_nt
TRBJ2-3 | TRBV3-1 | 17 | once | TRBD2 | CASSPGLAGGVADTQYF | TGTGCCAGCAGCCCCGGACTAGCGGGGGGGGTAGCAGATACGCAGTATTTT
TRBJ2-4 | TRBV7-2 | 14 | . | . | CASSFGPAKNIQYF | TGTGCCAGCAGCTTCGGTCCAGCCAAAAACATTCAGTACTTC
TRBJ2-5 | TRBV7-9 | 11 | . | . | CASSNQETQYF | TGTGCCAGCAGCAATCAAGAGACCCAGTACTTC
TRBJ1-1 | TRBV10-3 | 14 | . | TRBD1 | CAIRPGTGPNEAFF | TGTGCCATCAGACCCGGGACAGGCCCTAATGAAGCTTTCTTT
TRBJ2-7 | TRBV12-3/TRBV12-4 | 13 | . | TRBD2 | CASSRTSGGEQYF | TGTGCCAGCAGCCGGACTAGCGGGGGCGAGCAGTACTTC
TRBJ2-4 | TRBV11-2 | 16 | . | TRBD1 | CASSTGTGKGENIQYF | TGTGCCAGCAGCACCGGGACAGGGAAGGGAGAAAACATTCAGTACTTC
TRBJ1-2 | TRBV15 | 16 | . | TRBD1 | CATSRETGGDSYGYTF | TGTGCCACCAGCAGAGAAACAGGGGGCGACTCCTATGGCTACACCTTC
TRBJ2-3 | TRBV7-9 | 14 | once | . | CASSLGRQTDTQYF | TGTGCCAGCAGCTTAGGGAGGCAGACAGATACGCAGTATTTT
TRBJ2-5 | TRBV20-1 | 13 | . | . | CSARALAGETQYF | TGCAGTGCTAGAGCGCTAGCCGGGGAGACCCAGTACTTC
TRBJ2-3 | TRBV5-1 | 14 | . | . | CASSLAGPPDTQYF | TGCGCCAGCAGCTTGGCGGGGCCCCCAGATACGCAGTATTTT
TRBJ2-7 | TRBV20-1 | 17 | . | TRBD1 | CSARGRPGTGRPYEQYF | TGCAGTGCTAGAGGAAGGCCTGGGACAGGGAGGCCCTACGAGCAGTACTTC
TRBJ2-7 | TRBV5-1 | 12 | . | . | CASSDDTYEQYF | TGCGCCAGCAGCGATGACACCTACGAGCAGTACTTC
TRBJ2-6 | TRBV20-1 | 16 | . | TRBD1 | CSATGQGSSGANVLTF | TGCAGTGCAACCGGACAGGGTAGCTCTGGGGCCAACGTCCTGACTTTC
TRBJ1-2 | TRBV30 | 11 | once | . | CAWSVSDGYTF | TGTGCCTGGAGTGTATCAGATGGCTACACCTTC
TRBJ2-7 | TRBV2 | 13 | . | . | CASSAGYGGEQYF | TGTGCCAGCAGTGCAGGATATGGAGGCGAGCAGTACTTC
TRBJ2-1 | TRBV5-4 | 16 | . | TRBD2 | CASLRGGGYSGNEQFF | TGTGCCAGCCTTCGGGGGGGTGGGTATTCAGGCAATGAGCAGTTCTTC
TRBJ1-1 | TRBV13 | 13 | . | . | CASSLKRDTEAFF | TGTGCCAGCAGCTTAAAAAGGGACACTGAAGCTTTCTTT
TRBJ2-7 | TRBV5-1 | 12 | . | . | CASSMSLHEQYF | TGCGCCAGCAGTATGAGCCTTCACGAGCAGTACTTC
TRBJ1-2 | TRBV6-6 | 13 | once | . | CASRTASTYGYTF | TGTGCCAGCAGAACGGCCTCAACCTATGGCTACACCTTC
TRBJ2-7 | TRBV15 | 16 | . | . | CATSRDFGRDSYEQYF | TGTGCCACCAGCAGAGATTTTGGCAGGGACTCCTACGAGCAGTACTTC
TRBJ1-2 | TRBV19 | 15 | . | . | CASSRGPKPNYGYTF | TGTGCCAGTAGTAGGGGACCGAAACCTAACTATGGCTACACCTTC
TRBJ2-7 | TRBV30 | 12 | . | . | CAWKSYQHEQYF | TGTGCCTGGAAGAGTTACCAACACGAGCAGTACTTC
TRBJ2-7 | TRBV29-1 | 11 | . | TRBD1 | CSAGTVYEQYF | TGCAGCGCCGGGACAGTCTACGAGCAGTACTTC
TRBJ1-3 | TRBV9 | 15 | . | . | CASSDGGGAGNTIYF | TGTGCCAGCAGCGACGGCGGGGGAGCAGGAAACACCATATATTTT
TRBJ2-2 | TRBV6-5 | 15 | once | . | CATRKNPGYTGELFF | TGTGCCACCCGAAAGAACCCTGGGTACACCGGGGAGCTGTTTTTT
TRBJ1-2 | TRBV6-5 | 14 | . | TRBD1 | CASSSGQGEHGYTF | TGTGCCAGCAGTTCCGGACAGGGGGAACATGGCTACACCTTC
TRBJ2-1 | TRBV6-1 | 16 | . | TRBD2 | CASSEVSGGLYNEQFF | TGTGCCAGCAGTGAAGTAAGCGGGGGTCTCTACAATGAGCAGTTCTTC
TRBJ2-3 | TRBV2 | 14 | . | TRBD2 | CASNGLAGTDTQYF | TGTGCCAGCAATGGACTAGCGGGGACAGATACGCAGTATTTT
TRBJ2-5 | TRBV19 | 14 | . | TRBD1 | CASSTAGGAETQYF | TGTGCCAGTAGCACAGCAGGGGGTGCGGAGACCCAGTACTTC
TRBJ2-7 | TRBV2 | 13 | . | . | CASSDGPSYEQYF | TGTGCCAGCAGTGATGGGCCTTCCTACGAGCAGTACTTC
TRBJ2-7 | TRBV20-1 | 13 | few | . | CSARPGSSYEQYF | TGCAGTGCTAGACCAGGTAGTTCCTACGAGCAGTACTTC
TRBJ1-1 | TRBV5-1 | 13 | . | . | CASSFHENTEAFF | TGCGCCAGCAGCTTCCACGAGAACACTGAAGCTTTCTTT
TRBJ2-1 | TRBV4-2 | 13 | . | . | CASSHLQTDEQFF | TGTGCCAGCAGCCATCTCCAAACGGATGAGCAGTTCTTC
TRBJ2-3 | TRBV7-9 | 14 | . | . | CASSLGQPSDTQYF | TGTGCCAGCAGCTTAGGCCAGCCCTCAGATACGCAGTATTTT
TRBJ2-2 | TRBV19 | 12 | . | . | CASDLRAGELFF | TGTGCCAGTGATCTGAGGGCCGGGGAGCTGTTTTTT
TRBJ1-1 | TRBV6-5 | 14 | . | TRBD1 | CASRPGQSRGEAFF | TGTGCCAGCCGACCGGGACAGTCGCGCGGTGAAGCTTTCTTT
TRBJ2-1 | TRBV3-1 | 13 | . | . | CASSQVRFNEQFF | TGTGCCAGCAGCCAAGTGAGGTTCAATGAGCAGTTCTTC
TRBJ1-2 | TRBV3-1 | 15 | . | TRBD1 | CASSPSDRRGNGYTF | TGTGCCAGCAGCCCCTCGGACAGGAGGGGGAATGGCTACACCTTC
TRBJ1-1 | TRBV29-1 | 16 | . | . | CSVEPRARVTRTEAFF | TGCAGCGTTGAACCTAGAGCTCGGGTAACTAGGACTGAAGCTTTCTTT
TRBJ1-1 | TRBV5-1 | 14 | . | . | CASSGGGAGTEAFF | TGCGCCAGCAGCGGTGGGGGGGCAGGAACTGAAGCTTTCTTT
TRBJ1-2 | TRBV7-9 | 16 | . | TRBD1 | CASSPLGTGEARGYTF | TGTGCCAGCAGCCCCCTCGGGACAGGTGAGGCCCGCGGCTACACCTTC
TRBJ2-7 | TRBV7-2 | 14 | . | . | CASSPSGATYEQYF | TGTGCCAGCAGCCCCTCCGGGGCTACCTACGAGCAGTACTTC
TRBJ1-1 | TRBV15 | 13 | . | . | CATSLRRNTEAFF | TGTGCCACCAGCCTACGGAGGAACACTGAAGCTTTCTTT
TRBJ2-2 | TRBV15 | 17 | . | TRBD2 | CATSRATSGLNTGELFF | TGTGCCACCAGCAGAGCTACTAGCGGACTGAACACCGGGGAGCTGTTTTTT
TRBJ2-3 | TRBV20-1 | 13 | once | . | CSAYRGGTDTQYF | TGCAGTGCTTACAGGGGGGGGACAGATACGCAGTATTTT
TRBJ2-6 | TRBV2 | 16 | . | . | CASSDQGGSGANVLTF | TGTGCCAGCAGTGACCAGGGGGGTTCTGGGGCCAACGTCCTGACTTTC
TRBJ1-1 | TRBV5-1 | 13 | . | . | CASSPGEAQEAFF | TGCGCCAGCAGCCCCGGGGAGGCGCAAGAAGCTTTCTTT
TRBJ1-5 | TRBV2 | 14 | . | TRBD1 | CASSKTGELQPQHF | TGTGCCAGCAGTAAAACAGGGGAGTTACAGCCCCAGCATTTT
TRBJ2-7 | TRBV7-6 | 15 | . | TRBD2 | CASSLYSGDSYEQYF | TGTGCCAGCAGCCTTTATAGCGGGGATTCCTACGAGCAGTACTTC
TRBJ2-7 | TRBV28 | 13 | . | . | CASSPYPLYEQYF | TGTGCCAGCAGCCCCTATCCCCTCTACGAGCAGTACTTC
TRBJ1-1 | TRBV2 | 14 | . | . | CASSVFGMNTEVFF | TGTGCCAGCAGTGTATTCGGGATGAACACTGAAGTTTTCTTT
TRBJ1-1 | TRBV20-1 | 13 | . | TRBD1 | CSAPGTGYPEAFF | TGCAGTGCTCCGGGGACAGGGTACCCTGAAGCTTTCTTT
TRBJ2-1 | TRBV5-1 | 12 | . | . | CASSWVGGEQFF | TGCGCCAGCAGCTGGGTCGGAGGTGAGCAGTTCTTC
TRBJ1-3 | TRBV5-1 | 14 | . | . | CASSLAPGGNTIYF | TGCGCCAGCAGCTTGGCCCCGGGGGGAAACACCATATATTTT
TRBJ2-2 | TRBV5-1 | 13 | . | . | CASSPGPTGELFF | TGCGCCAGCAGCCCGGGTCCTACCGGGGAGCTGTTTTTT
TRBJ2-3 | TRBV4-2 | 15 | . | . | CASSQDSTGPDTQYF | TGTGCCAGCAGCCAAGATTCGACAGGCCCAGATACGCAGTATTTT
TRBJ2-5 | TRBV29-1 | 12 | . | . | CSVGAGRKTQYF | TGCAGCGTGGGGGCAGGTCGGAAGACCCAGTACTTC